This T cell receptor beta chain was observed in a study of blood T cell repertoires in COVID-19. Germline-derived CDR1 and CDR2 are LGHNA and YNFKEQ. V lost 1 base and J 7 bases, leaving 8 bases between the germline ends. There are 14 residues in the CDR3. Assay: immunoSEQ multiplex PCR; the TCRdb copy retains only in-frame clones and omits some. The table lists 200,000 to 250,000 clones, around 81% of them singletons. The chain joins TRBV4-2 to TRBJ1-6; D may be TRBD1 (5 bases). Sequencing was done on a sample of peripheral blood. The clonotype was recovered from a woman in her 70s with acute or convalescent COVID-19. CDR3 nucleotides: TGTGCCAGCAGCCAAGGGGGGGGGAATTCACCCCTCCACTTT. It yields the protein CASSQGGGNSPLHF.